Each of the 26 T cell receptor beta chains below was sequenced from the same sample in a study of T cells after yellow fever vaccination. One entry per CDR3 protein, called by TCRdb with MiXCR from the 5' RACE reads. Among approximately 170,000 distinct CDR3 sequences listed, about 10% were seen once. The material sequenced was CD8+ T cells sorted from PBMCs, taken 15 days after the yellow fever booster vaccination. The receptor set was obtained from a man in his late teens or twenties who received the YFV17D yellow fever vaccine.

A few counts support this clonotype. This rearrangement joins TRBV7-6 to TRBJ1-6; D is ambiguous. The CDR3 sequence is 16 residues long. The germline V gene has CDR1 SGHVS and CDR2 FNYEAQ. The germline V and J ends were trimmed by 5 bases and 5 bases, with 16 bases remaining between them. Written as DNA, the CDR3 is TGTGCCAGCAGCCCGGACGCGGGAGTTAATAATTCACCCCTCCACTTT. As protein: CASSPDAGVNNSPLHF.

V gene TRBV4-3 combines with J gene TRBJ2-1, with D hard to call. The V gene lost 1 base and the J gene lost 9 bases, with 10 bases spanning the gap. The CDR3 totals 13 residues. Germline-derived CDR1 and CDR2 are LGHNA and YSLEER. The CDR3 coding sequence is TGCGCCAGCAGCCAAGCCCTGGGAATTGAGCAGTTCTTC. Amino acids: CASSQALGIEQFF.

The rearrangement links TRBV29-1 to TRBJ2-3; TRBD2 matches at 13 bases. CDR1 is SQVTM, CDR2 ANQGSEA, per germline. CDR3 length equals 16 residues. V was pared by 6 bases and J by 2 bases, with 8 bases of the junction left unmatched. The CDR3 loop is CSVLGGLAGFTDTQYF. The CDR3 bases are TGCAGCGTCCTTGGGGGACTAGCGGGATTCACAGATACGCAGTATTTT.

This clonotype has a count of ten or more. J is TRBJ1-1 and V is TRBV7-2, with a possible D match to TRBD1 (5 bases). The germline V and J ends were trimmed by 0 bases and 3 bases, with 14 bases remaining between them. This CDR3 spans 16 amino acids. Germline V gene sequence: CDR1 SGHTA, CDR2 FQGNSA. CDR3 nucleotide sequence: TGTGCCAGCAGCTTAGCCTTAGGGACCCAGTACACTGAAGCTTTCTTT. Residues: CASSLALGTQYTEAFF.

Only a few counts were recorded for this clonotype. The chain employs TRBV7-9 and TRBJ1-6; a possible D gene is TRBD1 (6 bases). The length of the CDR3 is 12 residues. Germline V gene lookup returns CDR1 SEHNR and CDR2 FQNEAQ (reference sequence). V was cut by 1 base and J by 11 bases, with 6 bases left in between. CDR3 sequence reads: CASSLGTAPLHF. The CDR3 DNA follows: TGTGCCAGCAGCTTAGGGACAGCACCCCTCCACTTT.

The rearrangement uses TRBV11-2 and TRBJ1-1; D not resolved. The length of the CDR3 is 14 residues. CDR1 is SGHAT, CDR2 FQNNGV, per germline. V was pared by 5 bases and J by 5 bases, with 15 bases between. CDR3 nucleotide sequence: TGTGCCAGCAGCCCCAATCCGGGTGGGACTGAAGCTTTCTTT. The encoded protein is CASSPNPGGTEAFF.

The gene calls are TRBV4-3 and TRBJ1-1; D is undetermined. The CDR3 covers 13 residues. V was trimmed by 2 bases and J by 5 bases, leaving 9 bases between them. Germline V CDR1 and CDR2: LGHNA, YSLEER. This chain's CDR3 is CASSQRRWTEAFF. The CDR3 bases are TGCGCCAGCAGCCAAAGGCGTTGGACTGAAGCTTTCTTT.

In its sample, this clonotype was seen a few times. The V call is TRBV6-5, the J call TRBJ2-1; D uncertain. V lost 6 bases and J lost 5, with 11 bases in between. The germline V gene encodes CDR1 MNHEY and CDR2 SVGAGI. The CDR3 runs 13 residues. The CDR3 sequence is CASSPRPHNEQFF. The DNA for the CDR3 is TGTGCCAGCAGCCCGCGGCCCCACAATGAGCAGTTCTTC.

CDR3 coding DNA: TGTGCCAGTAGTATGACGGGGGTGCTTGGTGAAGCTTTCTTT. This encodes CASSMTGVLGEAFF. V and J are TRBV19 and TRBJ1-1, with TRBD1 as a possible D gene (5 bases). Trimming removed 3 bases from V and 7 bases from J, with 15 bases in between. The CDR3 has 14 residues. Per the germline V gene, CDR1 is LNHDA and CDR2 is SQIVND (reference sequence).

This clonotype showed up just a few times. The rearrangement uses TRBV11-2 and TRBJ2-6; unclear D gene. Trimming took 1 base from V and 2 from J, leaving 9 bases between them. CDR1 is SGHAT and CDR2 is FQNNGV in the germline V gene. The CDR3 has 16 amino acids. Written as DNA, the CDR3 is TGTGCCAGCAGCTTAGGATCAGTTCCTGGGGCCAACGTCCTGACTTTC. It is translated as CASSLGSVPGANVLTF.

V gene TRBV6-6 combines with J gene TRBJ2-7; D is undetermined. Germline V lookup: CDR1 MNHNY, CDR2 SVGAGI (reference sequence). The CDR3 has 12 residues. The V end was cut by 6 bases, the J end by 0 bases, with 6 bases between. The CDR3 DNA sequence: TGTGCCAGCAGGGTGAGCTCCTACGAGCAGTACTTC. Translated: CASRVSSYEQYF.

This clonotype was detected a few times. J is TRBJ1-6 and V is TRBV12-3 or TRBV12-4; the match to TRBD1 covers 7 bases. V lost 7 bases to trimming and J lost 8 bases; unmatched junction nucleotides: 8. The CDR3 is made up of 14 amino acids. The CDR3 DNA is TGTGCCAGCATGGAGGGACAGACAGATTCACCCCTCCACTTT. Residues: CASMEGQTDSPLHF.

This clonotype was seen ten or more times. V gene TRBV4-2 combines with J gene TRBJ2-3, with D possibly TRBD2 on 5 matching bases. Trimming took 5 bases from V and 4 from J, leaving 13 bases between them. There are 14 residues in the CDR3. CDR1 LGHNA and CDR2 YNFKEQ come from the germline V gene. The CDR3 DNA follows: TGTGCCAGCAGCTCCGGGGTCCTCGCAGATACGCAGTATTTT. Its translation is CASSSGVLADTQYF.

This clonotype was picked up a small number of times. V is TRBV12-3 or TRBV12-4 and J is TRBJ2-1, with no clear D. The CDR3 loop spans 12 amino acids. V was cut by 6 bases and J by 5 bases, with 8 bases left in between. The CDR3: CASSPVNNEQFF. The CDR3 DNA is TGTGCCAGCAGCCCAGTTAACAATGAGCAGTTCTTC.

The J gene is TRBJ2-5, the V gene TRBV6-5; possibly TRBD2 for D (5 bases). This CDR3 region has 15 residues. V gave up 2 bases and J gave up 2 bases, with 12 bases separating them. CDR1 and CDR2 from the germline V gene are MNHEY and SVGAGI. The CDR3 DNA reads TGTGCCAGCAGTTACCTCGGCGGGCTACAAGAGACCCAGTACTTC. This gives the protein CASSYLGGLQETQYF.

This chain connects TRBV6-2 or TRBV6-3 to TRBJ2-1; 9 bases line up with TRBD2. Germline CDR1 MNHEY, CDR2 SVGEGT. This CDR3 comprises 18 residues. The V and J ends lost 2 bases and 0 bases, in that order; junction bases with no gene match: 8. DNA for the CDR3: TGTGCCAGCAGTTACCCCCTCCTAGCGGGGAGCTCCTACAATGAGCAGTTCTTC. Its protein product is CASSYPLLAGSSYNEQFF.

The sample holds a few counts of this clonotype. The CDR3 nucleotides read TGTGCCAGCGCGTGGGGCTACTCCTACGAGCAGTACGTC. Protein product: CASAWGYSYEQYV. The chain links TRBV6-1 to TRBJ2-7; TRBD1 is a possible D gene (5 bases). Trimming cost V 8 bases and J 0 bases, with 11 bases left between them. There are 13 residues in the CDR3. Germline CDR1 reads MNHNS; CDR2 reads SASEGT.

This clonotype was observed many times. CDR3 region: CASSLYRGNTEAFF. The CDR3 DNA sequence: TGCGCCAGCAGCTTGTATCGGGGAAACACTGAAGCTTTCTTT. The chain recombines TRBV5-1 with TRBJ1-1; no firm D call. V lost 1 base and J 2 bases, leaving 9 bases between the germline ends. Germline V gene sequence: CDR1 SGHRS, CDR2 YFSETQ. This CDR3 spans 14 amino acids. Full variable domain (remainder filled in from reference TRBV5-1 and TRBJ1-1): KAGVTQTPRYLIKTRGQQVTLSCSPISGHRSVSWYQQTPGQGLQFLFEYFSETQRNKGNFPGRFSGRQFSNSRSEMNVSTLELGDSALYLCASSLYRGNTEAFFGQGTRLTVV.

This clonotype was detected a few times. The CDR3 DNA reads as TGTGCCAGCAGGAAGGGACAGAACAATCAGCCCCAGCATTTT. Protein: CASRKGQNNQPQHF. This chain joins TRBV7-2 and TRBJ1-5; 7 bases are a match to TRBD1. V gave up 6 bases and J gave up 3 bases; unmatched junction bases: 5. This CDR3 has 14 amino acids. Germline loops: CDR1 SGHTA, CDR2 FQGNSA.

This clonotype was detected only once. The chain couples TRBV5-5 to TRBJ1-2, with D possibly matching TRBD1 (6 bases). Germline values: CDR1 SGHKS, CDR2 YYEKEE (reference sequence). The CDR3 is 17 amino acids. V shed 1 base and J shed 0 bases, with 16 bases lying between them. CDR3 protein: CASSLYPRGEANYGYTF. The CDR3 DNA reads TGTGCCAGCAGCTTGTATCCCAGGGGAGAGGCTAACTATGGCTACACCTTC.

This clonotype was seen a few times. The CDR3 region has the DNA TGTGCCAGCAGCTTAGTGGCAGACAACACTGAAGCTTTCTTT. Translation gives CASSLVADNTEAFF. V gene TRBV7-6 combines with J gene TRBJ1-1; D gene ambiguous. Germline V gene data show CDR1 as SGHVS and CDR2 as FNYEAQ. The V end was cut by 1 base, the J end by 2 bases, with 8 bases between. This CDR3 spans 14 amino acids.

This chain connects TRBV7-9 to TRBJ1-2, with D perhaps matching TRBD1 (5 bases). The germline gives CDR1 SEHNR, CDR2 FQNEAQ (reference sequence). V lost 4 bases and J 2 bases, leaving 11 bases between the germline ends. The CDR3 is 14 amino acids. In DNA form, the CDR3 reads TGTGCCAGCAGCTCCGCCGGGGGGAACTATGGCTACACCTTC. Protein: CASSSAGGNYGYTF.

This clonotype was seen more than once but under ten times. The rearrangement uses TRBV20-1 and TRBJ2-3, with 8 bases aligning to TRBD2. Trimming cost V 4 bases and J 7 bases; bases outside gene matches: 4. This CDR3 is built from 12 residues. CDR1 DFQATT and CDR2 SNEGSKA come from the germline V gene (reference sequence). DNA of the CDR3: TGCAGTGCTATGGGACTAGATCATACGCAGTATTTT. Translated, it gives CSAMGLDHTQYF.

This clonotype was found a few times. The chain couples TRBV9 to TRBJ1-4; 7 bases align to TRBD1. This CDR3 region has 15 residues. The trim removed 3 bases at V and 8 bases at J, leaving 10 bases unmatched. The germline V gene encodes CDR1 SGDLS and CDR2 YYNGEE. The CDR3 sequence is CASSAGGRPQEKLFF. CDR3 coding DNA: TGTGCCAGCAGCGCAGGGGGGCGGCCTCAGGAAAAACTGTTTTTT.

This chain links TRBV7-9 with TRBJ1-5, with 8 positions matching TRBD1. CDR3 size: 15 residues. The J segment lost 4 bases and the V segment lost 5 bases, leaving 7 bases of the junction unmatched. CDR1 is SEHNR, CDR2 FQNEAQ, per germline (reference sequence). This CDR3 is CASSRDRSDNQPQHF. CDR3 DNA sequence: TGTGCCAGCAGCAGGGACAGGTCTGATAATCAGCCCCAGCATTTT. The full variable domain, with the rest looked up from reference TRBV7-9 and TRBJ1-5, is DTGVSQNPRHKITKRGQNVTFRCDPISEHNRLYWYRQTLGQGPEFLTYFQNEAQLEKSRLLSDRFSAERPKGSFSTLEIQRTEQGDSAMYLCASSRDRSDNQPQHFGDGTRLSIL.

This clonotype was detected a few times. The J gene is TRBJ1-2, the V gene TRBV7-9; no clear D. Germline V gene sequence: CDR1 SEHNR, CDR2 FQNEAQ (reference sequence). This CDR3 is built from 15 residues. V lost 1 base to trimming and J lost 1 base, with 10 bases between them. CDR3: CASSLGGLLNYGYTF. The CDR3 coding sequence is TGTGCCAGCAGCTTAGGGGGATTGCTTAACTATGGCTACACCTTC.